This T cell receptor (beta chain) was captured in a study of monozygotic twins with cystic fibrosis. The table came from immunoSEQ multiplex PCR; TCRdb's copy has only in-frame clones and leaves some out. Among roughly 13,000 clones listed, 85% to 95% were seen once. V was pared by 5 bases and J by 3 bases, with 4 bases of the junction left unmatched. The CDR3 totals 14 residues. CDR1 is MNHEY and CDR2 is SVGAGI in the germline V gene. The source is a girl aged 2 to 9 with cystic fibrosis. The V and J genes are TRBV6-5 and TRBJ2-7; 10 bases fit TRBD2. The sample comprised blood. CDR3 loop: CASSTRTSGYEQYF. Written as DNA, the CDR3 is TGTGCCAGCAGTACCCGGACTAGCGGCTACGAGCAGTACTTC.